This TCR beta chain was sequenced in a study of beta chain features in type 1 diabetes. As for the study in general: Examination covered 107,917,701 sorted cells spanning all samples.

The whole isolated RNA underwent reverse transcription, so sequencing captured expressed TCRB transcripts. Profiled with immunoSEQ multiplex PCR; TCRdb holds only in-frame clones, not every one. Of about 160,000 clones in the sample, 8% to 9.5% were seen once. Points on this clone: Its antigen is unidentified.

Study-wide findings and caveats: Within each of all four CD4+ subsets, Type 1 diabetes patients had TCRB CDR3s that were moderately but significantly shorter. Any HLA type influence on TCRB rearrangement was left unresolved here.

Sorting that relied on CD45RO/CCR7/CD25/CD127/CD95/CD27 yielded CD4+ naive, central memory, regulatory and stem cell-like memory cells. The sequenced sample was central memory CD4+ T cells from blood. The receptor's source is a woman between 18 and 30 years old with type 1 diabetes.

The CDR3 region has the DNA TGTGCCAGCAGTTACGAGGGTGGCTACACCTTC. Protein: CASSYEGGYTF. This chain links TRBV6-5 with TRBJ1-2, with D unresolved. V was pared by 2 bases and J by 7 bases, with 5 bases between. CDR1 MNHEY and CDR2 SVGAGI come from the germline V gene. This CDR3 is 11 amino acids long.